Detailed here is one T cell receptor (beta chain). Its antigen is undetermined. The data belong to a study of cytomegalovirus exposure and HLA in healthy donors. Study context: Around 76% of around 400 genotyped donors fell in the Caucasian-associated ancestry cluster.

Regarding the study as a whole: It was likely that a cluster of highly shared sequence variants was a sequencing artifact. The study recorded 164 TCR beta chains that were cytomegalovirus-associated. Among the most significant clusters, several appeared linked to common viral pathogens in a later analysis.

The CDR3 is made up of 15 amino acids. Per germline, CDR1 MNHNS and CDR2 SASEGT. V dropped 3 bases and J dropped 4; count of bases not matched to a gene: 4. It was with 60 Vbeta and 13 Jbeta primers that the PCR ran. Only in-frame clones appear in the TCRdb table, and some are missing; sequencing was by immunoSEQ multiplex PCR. Of more than 200,000 clones listed, roughly 80% are singletons. The sequenced sample consisted of PBMCs. This sequence was found in a man aged 35 to 55 in good health and CMV-seropositive. The chain recombines TRBV6-1 with TRBJ2-3; TRBD2 matches 10 bases. The DNA for the CDR3 is TGTGCCAGCAGTGACCAAGCGGGAGGGCCAGATACGCAGTATTTT. It specifies CASSDQAGGPDTQYF.